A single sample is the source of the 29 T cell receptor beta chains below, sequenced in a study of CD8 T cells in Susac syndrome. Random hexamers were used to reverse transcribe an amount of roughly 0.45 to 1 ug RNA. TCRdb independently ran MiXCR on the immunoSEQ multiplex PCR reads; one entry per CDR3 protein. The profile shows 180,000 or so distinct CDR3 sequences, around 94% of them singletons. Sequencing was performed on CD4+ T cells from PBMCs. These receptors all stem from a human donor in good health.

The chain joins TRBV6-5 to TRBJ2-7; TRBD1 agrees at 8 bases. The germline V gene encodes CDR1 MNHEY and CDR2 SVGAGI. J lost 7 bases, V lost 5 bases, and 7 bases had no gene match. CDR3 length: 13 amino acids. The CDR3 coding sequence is TGTGCCAGCAGTCCGGACAGGGCGGGGGAGCAGTACTTC. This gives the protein CASSPDRAGEQYF.

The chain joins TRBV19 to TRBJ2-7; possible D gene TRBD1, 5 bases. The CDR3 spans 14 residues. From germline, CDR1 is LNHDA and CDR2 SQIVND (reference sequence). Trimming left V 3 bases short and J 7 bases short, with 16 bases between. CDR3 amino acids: CASSMKGHRLEQYF. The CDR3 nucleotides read TGTGCCAGTAGTATGAAAGGACACCGGTTGGAGCAGTACTTC. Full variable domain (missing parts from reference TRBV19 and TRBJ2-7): DGGITQSPKYLFRKEGQNVTLSCEQNLNHDAMYWYRQDPGQGLRLIYYSQIVNDFQKGDIAEGYSVSREKKESFPLTVTSAQKNPTAFYLCASSMKGHRLEQYFGPGTRLTVT.

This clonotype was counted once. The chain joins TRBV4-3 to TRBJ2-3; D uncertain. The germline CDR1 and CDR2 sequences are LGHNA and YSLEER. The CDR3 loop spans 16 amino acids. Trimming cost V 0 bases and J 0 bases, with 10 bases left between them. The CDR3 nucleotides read TGCGCCAGCAGCCAAGAGGCTGCTATAAGCACAGATACGCAGTATTTT. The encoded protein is CASSQEAAISTDTQYF.

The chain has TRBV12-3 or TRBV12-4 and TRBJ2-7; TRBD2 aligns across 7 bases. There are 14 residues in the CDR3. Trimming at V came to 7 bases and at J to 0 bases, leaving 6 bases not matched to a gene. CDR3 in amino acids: CASTRDYTSYEQYF. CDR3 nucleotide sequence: TGTGCCAGCACCCGGGACTACACCTCCTACGAGCAGTACTTC.

The CDR3 loop reads CSAIGGRHTEAFF. The CDR3 bases are TGCAGCGCTATCGGAGGCAGGCACACTGAAGCTTTCTTT. The chain is built from TRBV29-1 and TRBJ1-1; D remains unclear. The CDR3 has 13 amino acids. V was shortened by 7 bases and J by 3 bases, with 15 bases between the two germline ends. Germline V gene lookup returns CDR1 SQVTM and CDR2 ANQGSEA.

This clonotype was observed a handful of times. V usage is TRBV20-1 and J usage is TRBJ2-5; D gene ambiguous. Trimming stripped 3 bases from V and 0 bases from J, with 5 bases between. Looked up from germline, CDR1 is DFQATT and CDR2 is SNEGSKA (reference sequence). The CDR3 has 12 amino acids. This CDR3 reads CSARENQETQYF. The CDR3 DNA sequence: TGCAGTGCTAGGGAAAACCAAGAGACCCAGTACTTC.

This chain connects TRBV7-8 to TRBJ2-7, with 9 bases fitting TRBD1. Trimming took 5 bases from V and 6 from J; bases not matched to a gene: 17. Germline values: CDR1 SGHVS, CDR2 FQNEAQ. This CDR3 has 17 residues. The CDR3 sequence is CASSVHSGTGNIREQYF. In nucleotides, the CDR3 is TGTGCCAGCAGCGTACACTCCGGGACAGGGAACATCCGCGAGCAGTACTTC.

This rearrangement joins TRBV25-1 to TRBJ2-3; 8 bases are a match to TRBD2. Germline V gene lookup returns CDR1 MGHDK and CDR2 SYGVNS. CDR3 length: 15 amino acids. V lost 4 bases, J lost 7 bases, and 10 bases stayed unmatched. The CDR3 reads CASSAPGLGHNTQYF. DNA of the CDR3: TGTGCCAGCAGTGCTCCGGGACTAGGTCACAATACGCAGTATTTT.

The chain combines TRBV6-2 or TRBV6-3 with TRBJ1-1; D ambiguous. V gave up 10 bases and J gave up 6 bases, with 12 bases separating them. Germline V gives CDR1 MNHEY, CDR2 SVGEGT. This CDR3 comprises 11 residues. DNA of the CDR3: TGTGCCACCCGCGGGTGGGCTGAAGCTTTCTTT. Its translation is CATRGWAEAFF.

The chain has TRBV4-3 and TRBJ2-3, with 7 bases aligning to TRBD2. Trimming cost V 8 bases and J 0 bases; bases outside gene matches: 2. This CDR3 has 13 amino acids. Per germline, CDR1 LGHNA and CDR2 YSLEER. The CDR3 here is CASGGGSTDTQYF. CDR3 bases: TGCGCCAGCGGGGGGGGTAGCACAGATACGCAGTATTTT.

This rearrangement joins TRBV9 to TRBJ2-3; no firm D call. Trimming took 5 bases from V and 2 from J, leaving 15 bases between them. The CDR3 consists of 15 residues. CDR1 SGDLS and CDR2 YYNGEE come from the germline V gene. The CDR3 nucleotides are TGTGCCAGCAGACCCAATCTGGACGTCACAGATACGCAGTATTTT. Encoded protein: CASRPNLDVTDTQYF.

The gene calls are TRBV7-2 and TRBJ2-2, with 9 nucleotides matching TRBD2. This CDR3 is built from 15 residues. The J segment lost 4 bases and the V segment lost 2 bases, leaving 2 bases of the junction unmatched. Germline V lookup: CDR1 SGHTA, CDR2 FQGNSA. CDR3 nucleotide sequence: TGTGCCAGCAGCTTACGGCGGGGGGGCACCGGGGAGCTGTTTTTT. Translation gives CASSLRRGGTGELFF.

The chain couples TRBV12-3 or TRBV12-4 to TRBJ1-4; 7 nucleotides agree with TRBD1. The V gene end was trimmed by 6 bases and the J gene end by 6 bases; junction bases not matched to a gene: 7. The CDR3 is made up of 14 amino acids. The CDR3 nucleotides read TGTGCCAGCAGCGGAGACAGGGATTATGAAAAACTGTTTTTT. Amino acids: CASSGDRDYEKLFF.

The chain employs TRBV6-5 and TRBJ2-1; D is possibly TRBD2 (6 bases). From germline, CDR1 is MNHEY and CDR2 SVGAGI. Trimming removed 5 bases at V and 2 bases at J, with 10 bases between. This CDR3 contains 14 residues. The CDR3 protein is CASSARGAYNEQFF. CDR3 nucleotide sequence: TGTGCCAGCAGTGCGCGGGGAGCCTACAATGAGCAGTTCTTC.

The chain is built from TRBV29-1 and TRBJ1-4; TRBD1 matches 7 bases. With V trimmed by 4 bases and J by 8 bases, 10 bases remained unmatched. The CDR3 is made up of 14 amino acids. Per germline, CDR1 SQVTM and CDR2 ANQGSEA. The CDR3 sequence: CSVGRQGKGEKLFF. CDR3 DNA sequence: TGCAGCGTTGGAAGACAGGGCAAGGGGGAAAAACTGTTTTTT.

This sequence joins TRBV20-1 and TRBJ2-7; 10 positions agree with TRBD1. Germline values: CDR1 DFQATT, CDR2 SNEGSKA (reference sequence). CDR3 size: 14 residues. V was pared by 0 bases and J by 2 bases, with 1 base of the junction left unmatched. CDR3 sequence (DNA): TGCAGTGCTAGAGAGGGACAGGGGACCTACGAGCAGTACTTC. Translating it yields CSAREGQGTYEQYF.

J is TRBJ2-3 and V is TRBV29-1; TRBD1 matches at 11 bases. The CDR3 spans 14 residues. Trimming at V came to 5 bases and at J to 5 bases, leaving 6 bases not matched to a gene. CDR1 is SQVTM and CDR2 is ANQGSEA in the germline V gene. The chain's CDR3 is CSVTRGTGGDTQYF. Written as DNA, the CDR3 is TGCAGCGTTACTCGGGGGACAGGGGGAGATACGCAGTATTTT.

The CDR3 region has the DNA TGCAGTGCTAGGGAGGGGCGTGAAAAACTGTTTTTT. This sequence encodes CSAREGREKLFF. The rearrangement links TRBV20-1 to TRBJ1-4, with D possibly TRBD1 on 5 matching bases. Trimming left V 3 bases short and J 7 bases short, with 9 bases between. The CDR3 has 12 amino acids. In germline, CDR1 is DFQATT, CDR2 SNEGSKA (reference sequence).

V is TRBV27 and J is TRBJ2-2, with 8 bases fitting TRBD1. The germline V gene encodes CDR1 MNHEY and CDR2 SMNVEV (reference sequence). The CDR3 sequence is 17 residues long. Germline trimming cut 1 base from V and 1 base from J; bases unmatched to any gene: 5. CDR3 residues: CASSLFGRGQNTGELFF. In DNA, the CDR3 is TGTGCCAGCAGTTTATTCGGCAGGGGGCAGAACACCGGGGAGCTGTTTTTT.

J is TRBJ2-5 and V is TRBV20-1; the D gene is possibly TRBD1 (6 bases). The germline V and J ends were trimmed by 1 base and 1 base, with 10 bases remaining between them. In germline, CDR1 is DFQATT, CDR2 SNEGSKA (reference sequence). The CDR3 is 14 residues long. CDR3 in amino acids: CSARGGTTQETQYF. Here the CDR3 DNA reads TGCAGTGCTAGAGGAGGGACAACCCAAGAGACCCAGTACTTC.

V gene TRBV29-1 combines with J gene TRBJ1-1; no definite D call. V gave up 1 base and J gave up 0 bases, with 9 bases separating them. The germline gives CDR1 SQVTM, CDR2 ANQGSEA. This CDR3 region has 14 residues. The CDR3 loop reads CSVEAQTMNTEAFF. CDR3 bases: TGCAGCGTTGAAGCCCAGACCATGAACACTGAAGCTTTCTTT.

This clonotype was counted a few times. The CDR3 DNA reads as TGTGCCAGCAGCCAAGATCATGGGAATTCACCCCTCCACTTT. Translation gives CASSQDHGNSPLHF. The rearrangement joins TRBV3-1 to TRBJ1-6; D unclear. The V gene's germline CDR1 is LGHDT and CDR2 YNNKEL (reference sequence). Trimming removed 0 bases from V and 7 bases from J, with 7 bases in between. The CDR3 is 14 amino acids.

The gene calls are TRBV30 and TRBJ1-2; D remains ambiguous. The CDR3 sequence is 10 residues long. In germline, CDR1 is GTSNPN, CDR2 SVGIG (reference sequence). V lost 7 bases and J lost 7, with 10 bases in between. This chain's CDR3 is CALVRVGYTF. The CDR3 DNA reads TGTGCCTTGGTCCGAGTTGGCTACACCTTC. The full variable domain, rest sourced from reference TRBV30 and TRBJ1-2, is SQTIHQWPATLVQPVGSPLSLECTVEGTSNPNLYWYRQAAGRGLQLLFYSVGIGQISSEVPQNLSASRPQDRQFILSSKKLLLSDSGFYLCALVRVGYTFGSGTRLTVV.

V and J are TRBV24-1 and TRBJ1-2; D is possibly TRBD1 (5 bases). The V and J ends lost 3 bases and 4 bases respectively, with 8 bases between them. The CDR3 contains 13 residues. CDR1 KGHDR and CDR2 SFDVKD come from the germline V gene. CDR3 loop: CATSDDRLYGYTF. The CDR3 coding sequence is TGTGCCACCAGTGATGACAGACTCTATGGCTACACCTTC.

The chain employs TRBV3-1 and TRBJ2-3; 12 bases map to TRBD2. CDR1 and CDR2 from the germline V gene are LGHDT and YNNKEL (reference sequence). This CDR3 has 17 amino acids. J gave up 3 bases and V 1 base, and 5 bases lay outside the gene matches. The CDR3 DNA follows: TGTGCCAGCAGCCAAGGCGGACTAGCGGGGACAACAGATACGCAGTATTTT. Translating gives CASSQGGLAGTTDTQYF.

CDR3 nucleotide sequence: TGTGCCAGCAGCCACCGAGGTGTAGCGACAGATACGCAGTATTTT. Its protein is CASSHRGVATDTQYF. This sequence joins TRBV9 and TRBJ2-3; D might be TRBD2 (5 bases). This CDR3 has 15 residues. Trimming took 4 bases from V and 3 from J, leaving 15 bases between them. Germline CDR1 and CDR2: SGDLS and YYNGEE.

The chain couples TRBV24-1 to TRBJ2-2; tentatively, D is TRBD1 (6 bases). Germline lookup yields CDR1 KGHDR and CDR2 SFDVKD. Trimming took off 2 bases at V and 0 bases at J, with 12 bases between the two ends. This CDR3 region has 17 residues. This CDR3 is CATSDSSRTANTGELFF. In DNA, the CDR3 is TGTGCCACCAGTGATTCCTCGCGGACAGCGAACACCGGGGAGCTGTTTTTT.

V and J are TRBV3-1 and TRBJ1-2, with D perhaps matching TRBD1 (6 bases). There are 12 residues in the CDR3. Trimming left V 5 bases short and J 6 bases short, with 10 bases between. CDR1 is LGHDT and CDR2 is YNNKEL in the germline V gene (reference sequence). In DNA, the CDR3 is TGTGCCAGCAGCAGACAGGTCCATGGCTACACCTTC. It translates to CASSRQVHGYTF.

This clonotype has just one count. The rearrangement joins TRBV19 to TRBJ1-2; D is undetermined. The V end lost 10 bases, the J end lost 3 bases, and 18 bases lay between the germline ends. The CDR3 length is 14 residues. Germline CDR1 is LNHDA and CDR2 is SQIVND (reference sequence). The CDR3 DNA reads TGTGCCACCTCTCCAGCACTTTCCTACTATGGCTACACCTTC. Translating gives CATSPALSYYGYTF.